This entry lists 2 T cell receptor beta chains sequenced from one sample in a study of tumor and adjacent non-tumor tissue in lung cancer. Three rounds of nested PCR, following a modified ARM-PCR protocol, produced the TCRbeta library. A single record per CDR3 protein comes from TCRdb applying MiXCR to the multiplex PCR reads. The table includes over 60,000 distinct CDR3 sequences, around 78% detected once. The template was RNA from unsorted bulk tissue. Input material: lung tumor tissue. These receptors came from a man aged 55 to 69 with non-small cell lung cancer.

Many counts were recorded for this clonotype. The CDR3 DNA reads TGTGCCAGCAAGTTGGAGACAGGGTTCACCGGGGAGCTGTTTTTT. Translation gives CASKLETGFTGELFF. V and J are TRBV13 and TRBJ2-2, with 7 bases matching TRBD1. Germline-derived CDR1 and CDR2 are PRHDT and FYEKMQ (reference sequence). The CDR3 sequence is 15 residues long. V lost 7 bases and J lost 4; bases outside the gene matches: 9. Variable domain in full (rest from reference TRBV13 and TRBJ2-2): AAGVIQSPRHLIKEKRETATLKCYPIPRHDTVYWYQQGPGQDPQFLISFYEKMQSDKGSIPDRFSAQQFSDYHSELNMSSLELGDSALYFCASKLETGFTGELFFGEGSRLTVL.

Of note for this clonotype: This may be a read error, as it is one base from a much larger clone. V gene TRBV12-5 combines with J gene TRBJ2-1; 11 nucleotides line up with TRBD2. This CDR3 comprises 15 residues. Looked up from germline, CDR1 is LGHNT and CDR2 is FRNRAP. V gave up 4 bases and J gave up 3 bases; unmatched junction bases: 2. DNA of the CDR3: TGTGCTAGTGGTTACGGGACTAGCGGCTACAATGAGCAGTTCTTC. Amino acids: CASGYGTSGYNEQFF.